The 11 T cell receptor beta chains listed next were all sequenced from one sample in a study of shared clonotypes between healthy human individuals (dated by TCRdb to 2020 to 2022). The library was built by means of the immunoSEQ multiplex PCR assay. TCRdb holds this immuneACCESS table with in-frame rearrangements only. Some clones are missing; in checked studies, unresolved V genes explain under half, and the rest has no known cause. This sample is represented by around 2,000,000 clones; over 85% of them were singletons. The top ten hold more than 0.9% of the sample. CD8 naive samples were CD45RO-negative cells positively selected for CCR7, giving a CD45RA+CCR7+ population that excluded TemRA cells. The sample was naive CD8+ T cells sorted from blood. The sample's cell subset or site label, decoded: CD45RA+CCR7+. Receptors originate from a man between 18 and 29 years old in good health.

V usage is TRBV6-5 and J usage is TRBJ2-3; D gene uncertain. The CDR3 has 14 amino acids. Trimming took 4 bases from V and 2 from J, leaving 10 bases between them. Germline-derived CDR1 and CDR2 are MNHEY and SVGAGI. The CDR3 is CASSSLTTTDTQYF. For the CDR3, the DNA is TGTGCCAGCAGTTCACTTACTACCACAGATACGCAGTATTTT.

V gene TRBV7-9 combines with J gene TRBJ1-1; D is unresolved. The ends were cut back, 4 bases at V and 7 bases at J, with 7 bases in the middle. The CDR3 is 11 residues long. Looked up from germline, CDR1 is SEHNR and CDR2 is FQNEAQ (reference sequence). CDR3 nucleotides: TGTGCCAGCAGCTCCCCAAATGAAGCTTTCTTT. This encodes CASSSPNEAFF.

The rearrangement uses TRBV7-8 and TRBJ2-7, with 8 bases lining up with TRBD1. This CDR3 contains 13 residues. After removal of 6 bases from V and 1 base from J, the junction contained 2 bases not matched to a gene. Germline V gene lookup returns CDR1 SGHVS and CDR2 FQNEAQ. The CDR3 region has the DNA TGTGCCAGCAGGGGACAGGAATCCTACGAGCAGTACTTC. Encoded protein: CASRGQESYEQYF.

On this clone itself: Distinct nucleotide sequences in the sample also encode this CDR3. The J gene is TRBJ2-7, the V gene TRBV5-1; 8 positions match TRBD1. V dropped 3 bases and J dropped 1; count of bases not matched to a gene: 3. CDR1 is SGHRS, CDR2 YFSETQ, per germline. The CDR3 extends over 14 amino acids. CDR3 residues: CASSSGTGSYEQYF. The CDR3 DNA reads TGCGCCAGCAGCTCGGGGACAGGTTCCTACGAGCAGTACTTC.

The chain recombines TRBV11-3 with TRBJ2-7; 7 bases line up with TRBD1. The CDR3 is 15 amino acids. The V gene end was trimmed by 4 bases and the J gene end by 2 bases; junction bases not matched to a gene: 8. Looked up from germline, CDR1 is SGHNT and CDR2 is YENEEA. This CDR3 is CASSSHTGEPYEQYF. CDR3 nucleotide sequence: TGTGCCAGCAGCTCACACACAGGGGAACCCTACGAGCAGTACTTC.

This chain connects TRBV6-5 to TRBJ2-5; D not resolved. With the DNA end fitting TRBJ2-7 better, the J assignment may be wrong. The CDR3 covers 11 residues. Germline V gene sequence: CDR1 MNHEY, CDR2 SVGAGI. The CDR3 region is CASSYDYEQYF. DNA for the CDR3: TGTGCCAGCAGTTACGACTACGAGCAGTACTTC.

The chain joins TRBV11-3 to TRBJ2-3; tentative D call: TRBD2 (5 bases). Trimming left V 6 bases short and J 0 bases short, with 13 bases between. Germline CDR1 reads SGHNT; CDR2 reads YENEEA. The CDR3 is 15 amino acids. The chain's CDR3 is CASSPRATSTDTQYF. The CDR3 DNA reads TGTGCCAGCAGTCCGCGGGCGACTAGCACAGATACGCAGTATTTT.

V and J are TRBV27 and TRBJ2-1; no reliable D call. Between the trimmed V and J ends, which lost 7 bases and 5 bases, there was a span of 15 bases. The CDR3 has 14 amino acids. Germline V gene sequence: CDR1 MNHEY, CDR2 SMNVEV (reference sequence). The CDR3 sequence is CASTRTVKDNEQFF. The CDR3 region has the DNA TGTGCCAGCACCCGGACCGTAAAAGACAATGAGCAGTTCTTC.

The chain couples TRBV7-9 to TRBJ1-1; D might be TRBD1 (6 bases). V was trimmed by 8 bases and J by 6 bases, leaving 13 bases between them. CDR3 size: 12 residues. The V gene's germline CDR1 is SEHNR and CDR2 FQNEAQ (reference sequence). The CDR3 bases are TGTGCCAGCGGCAAAGGGGGGGCTGAAGCTTTCTTT. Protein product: CASGKGGAEAFF.

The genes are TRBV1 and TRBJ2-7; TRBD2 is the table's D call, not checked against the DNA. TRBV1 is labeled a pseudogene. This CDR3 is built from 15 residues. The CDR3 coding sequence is TGCACCAGCAGCCAGCGGGCCGAGTCCTCCTACGAGCAGTACTTC. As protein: CTSSQRAESSYEQYF.

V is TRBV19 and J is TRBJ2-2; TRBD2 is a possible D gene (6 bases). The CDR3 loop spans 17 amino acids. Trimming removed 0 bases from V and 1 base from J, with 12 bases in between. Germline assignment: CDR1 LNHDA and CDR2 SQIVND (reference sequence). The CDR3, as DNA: TGTGCCAGTAGTATAGATGGAGAGGGAGGGAACACCGGGGAGCTGTTTTTT. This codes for CASSIDGEGGNTGELFF.